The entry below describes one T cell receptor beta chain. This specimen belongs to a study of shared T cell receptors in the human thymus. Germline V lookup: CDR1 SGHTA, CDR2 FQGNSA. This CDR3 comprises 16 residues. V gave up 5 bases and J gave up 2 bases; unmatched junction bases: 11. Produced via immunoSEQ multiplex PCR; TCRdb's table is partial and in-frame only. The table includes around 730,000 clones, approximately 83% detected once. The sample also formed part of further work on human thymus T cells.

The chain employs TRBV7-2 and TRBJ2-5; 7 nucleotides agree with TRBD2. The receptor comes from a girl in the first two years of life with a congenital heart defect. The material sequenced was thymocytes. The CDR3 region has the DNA TGTGCCAGCAGCCCTGAGGCGGGGGACTCACAAGAGACCCAGTACTTC. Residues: CASSPEAGDSQETQYF. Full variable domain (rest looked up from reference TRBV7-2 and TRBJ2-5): GAGVSQSPSNKVTEKGKDVELRCDPISGHTALYWYRQSLGQGLEFLIYFQGNSAPDKSGLPSDRFSAERTGGSVSTLTIQRTQQEDSAVYLCASSPEAGDSQETQYFGPGTRLLVL.